This TCR beta chain came from a study of T cells in tumors after PD-1 blockade. Background on the study: A subset received ongoing vismodegib 150 mg daily alongside anti-PD-1 therapy. Broader study findings: Some novel exhausted tumor clones appeared in pre-treatment blood, suggesting peripheral recruitment.

Input was roughly 550 ng to 6,004 ng of genomic DNA from tumor or blood. Germline-derived CDR1 and CDR2 are MDHEN and SYDVKM. This CDR3 is built from 14 residues. J lost 2 bases, V lost 6 bases, and 4 bases had no gene match. Here immunoSEQ multiplex PCR was the method, and the copy in TCRdb shows in-frame clones only, minus some. The sample lists around 45,000 clones; approximately 80% were seen once. Points on this clone: The antigen remains unidentified.

The sequencing used PBMCs, collected before anti-PD-1 therapy. The origin of this receptor is a human donor with advanced basal cell or squamous cell carcinoma (not recorded which). The chain employs TRBV28 and TRBJ2-3, with 8 nucleotides matching TRBD2. The CDR3 protein is CASSNSGDTDTQYF. The CDR3 DNA follows: TGTGCCAGCAGCAATAGCGGGGACACAGATACGCAGTATTTT.